These 3 T cell receptor beta chains originate from one sample sequenced in a study of cytomegalovirus exposure and HLA in healthy donors. PCR amplification relied on 60 Vbeta primers (plus 13 Jbeta primers). Assay: immunoSEQ multiplex PCR; the TCRdb copy retains only in-frame clones and omits some. Of roughly 280,000 clones listed, roughly two thirds are singletons. Material: PBMCs. The receptor source for this set is a female donor in good health and CMV-seronegative.

This chain connects TRBV9 to TRBJ2-3; no clear D gene. Germline CDR1 is SGDLS and CDR2 is YYNGEE. Trimming stripped 1 base from V and 4 bases from J, with 7 bases between. The CDR3 consists of 13 residues. The CDR3 loop is CASSVFESDTQYF. The CDR3 DNA follows: TGTGCCAGCAGCGTATTCGAGTCAGATACGCAGTATTTT. Together with reference TRBV9 and TRBJ2-3, the CDR3 gives the full variable domain: DSGVTQTPKHLITATGQRVTLRCSPRSGDLSVYWYQQSLDQGLQFLIQYYNGEERAKGNILERFSAQQFPDLHSELNLSSLELGDSALYFCASSVFESDTQYFGPGTRLTVL.

This rearrangement joins TRBV11-2 to TRBJ2-5, with 9 bases aligning to TRBD2. This CDR3 spans 14 amino acids. J was trimmed by 11 bases and V by 5 bases; bases with no gene match: 12. Germline CDR1 reads SGHAT; CDR2 reads FQNNGV. In nucleotides, the CDR3 is TGTGCCAGCAGCGAGAGTGGGACTAGCCATGAGCAGTACTTC. This gives the protein CASSESGTSHEQYF.

The V call is TRBV10-1, the J call TRBJ2-3; 14 bases match TRBD2. The germline V gene has CDR1 WNHNN and CDR2 SYGVQD (reference sequence). There are 21 residues in the CDR3. V was pared by 2 bases and J by 1 base, with 14 bases of the junction left unmatched. DNA of the CDR3: TGCGCCAGCAGTGAGAGGTGGTGGGGGACTAGCGGGAGTGGGGGCACAGATACGCAGTATTTT. Protein sequence: CASSERWWGTSGSGGTDTQYF.